Included here is one TCR beta chain sequence, with context. This sample is drawn from a study of blood T cell repertoires in COVID-19. Looking at the study overall: T cells, B-cell-depleted T cells, or PBMCs supplied cDNA or gDNA.

Only in-frame clones appear in the TCRdb table, and some are missing; sequencing was by immunoSEQ multiplex PCR. The table has 150,000 to 200,000 clones, about 95% seen once. Trimming took 1 base from V and 4 from J, leaving 10 bases between them. Per germline, CDR1 SGHTA and CDR2 FQGNSA. The CDR3 is 14 amino acids. V and J are TRBV7-2 and TRBJ1-2, with TRBD1 as a possible D gene (6 bases). Sequencing was carried out using peripheral blood. This clonotype was obtained from a young man with COVID-19, enrolled during active disease. This CDR3 reads CASSLEGEGYGYTF. In nucleotides, the CDR3 is TGTGCCAGCAGCTTAGAGGGGGAGGGCTATGGCTACACCTTC. The full variable domain, rest sourced from reference TRBV7-2 and TRBJ1-2, is GAGVSQSPSNKVTEKGKDVELRCDPISGHTALYWYRQSLGQGLEFLIYFQGNSAPDKSGLPSDRFSAERTGGSVSTLTIQRTQQEDSAVYLCASSLEGEGYGYTFGSGTRLTVV.